A selection of T cell receptor beta chains follows, all from one sample in a study of blood T cell repertoires in COVID-19. The protocol was immunoSEQ multiplex PCR, while the TCRdb copy is restricted to in-frame clones and leaves out a portion. The sample has some 140,000 clones; about 86% are singletons. The sequencing sample was made of peripheral blood. All receptors derive from a woman between 50 and 59 years old who had recovered from COVID-19. Each CDR3 is given with its conserved first and last residue. Each record gives: V gene, J gene, clone size, D gene, CDR3 protein, CDR3 DNA. D genes are given only for firm matches. Where a row states a size, it is once, few, many or the class of an expanded clone; other rows omit it.

V gene: TRBV12-3/TRBV12-4; J gene: TRBJ2-7; clone size: .; D gene: .; CDR3 protein: CASSLAATYEQYF; CDR3 DNA: TGTGCCAGCAGTTTAGCGGCCACCTACGAGCAGTACTTC
V gene: TRBV5-4; J gene: TRBJ2-1; clone size: .; D gene: .; CDR3 protein: CASTRDPPYNEQFF; CDR3 DNA: TGTGCCAGCACCCGCGATCCCCCCTACAATGAGCAGTTCTTC
V gene: TRBV28; J gene: TRBJ2-7; clone size: .; D gene: TRBD2; CDR3 protein: CASRGLDLGEQYF; CDR3 DNA: TGTGCCAGCAGGGGACTAGATCTGGGTGAGCAGTACTTC
V gene: TRBV6-1; J gene: TRBJ2-2; clone size: .; D gene: .; CDR3 protein: CASSEGRVVGELFF; CDR3 DNA: TGTGCCAGCAGTGAGGGCAGGGTGGTCGGGGAGCTGTTTTTT
V gene: TRBV10-3; J gene: TRBJ1-2; clone size: .; D gene: .; CDR3 protein: CAISESSQHYGYTF; CDR3 DNA: TGTGCCATCAGTGAGTCGTCACAGCACTATGGCTACACCTTC
V gene: TRBV19; J gene: TRBJ2-1; clone size: .; D gene: .; CDR3 protein: CASSTASYNEQFF; CDR3 DNA: TGTGCCAGTAGTACTGCTAGCTACAATGAGCAGTTCTTC
V gene: TRBV7-2; J gene: TRBJ2-2; clone size: once; D gene: TRBD1; CDR3 protein: CASTRSTGMNTGELFF; CDR3 DNA: TGTGCCAGCACCCGGTCGACAGGGATGAACACCGGGGAGCTGTTTTTT
V gene: TRBV2; J gene: TRBJ1-1; clone size: .; D gene: .; CDR3 protein: CASSALRVQNTEAFF; CDR3 DNA: TGTGCCAGCAGTGCGCTGCGGGTCCAGAACACTGAAGCTTTCTTT
V gene: TRBV2; J gene: TRBJ1-2; clone size: .; D gene: .; CDR3 protein: CASRETSYGYTF; CDR3 DNA: TGTGCCAGCAGGGAGACCTCCTATGGCTACACCTTC
V gene: TRBV5-1; J gene: TRBJ2-2; clone size: .; D gene: TRBD2; CDR3 protein: CASREASGIIGELFF; CDR3 DNA: TGCGCCAGCAGGGAGGCTAGCGGGATTATCGGGGAGCTGTTTTTT
V gene: TRBV2; J gene: TRBJ1-5; clone size: .; D gene: .; CDR3 protein: CASSGGPVSNQPQHF; CDR3 DNA: TGTGCCAGCAGTGGGGGGCCCGTTAGCAATCAGCCCCAGCATTTT
V gene: TRBV7-2; J gene: TRBJ1-1; clone size: .; D gene: .; CDR3 protein: CASSLGQGNTEAFF; CDR3 DNA: TGTGCCAGCAGCTTAGGCCAGGGGAACACTGAAGCTTTCTTT
V gene: TRBV5-8; J gene: TRBJ2-3; clone size: .; D gene: .; CDR3 protein: CASSLAYDRVTDTQYF; CDR3 DNA: TGTGCCAGCAGCTTGGCCTATGACAGAGTCACAGATACGCAGTATTTT
V gene: TRBV7-5; J gene: TRBJ2-7; clone size: .; D gene: .; CDR3 protein: CARSPPLGTSPTYEQYF; CDR3 DNA: TGTGCCAGAAGCCCCCCCTTGGGAACTAGCCCTACCTACGAGCAGTACTTC
V gene: TRBV30; J gene: TRBJ2-5; clone size: few; D gene: TRBD2; CDR3 protein: CAWSKTSGGGYF; CDR3 DNA: TGTGCCTGGAGTAAGACTAGCGGGGGGGGATACTTC
V gene: TRBV7-9; J gene: TRBJ1-2; clone size: .; D gene: TRBD1; CDR3 protein: CASTNSGTDLTGYTF; CDR3 DNA: TGTGCCAGCACCAACTCGGGGACAGACCTGACTGGCTACACCTTC
V gene: TRBV9; J gene: TRBJ1-1; clone size: .; D gene: .; CDR3 protein: CASSVFPTEYYTEAFF; CDR3 DNA: TGTGCCAGCAGCGTCTTCCCCACAGAATATTACACTGAAGCTTTCTTT
V gene: TRBV2; J gene: TRBJ2-1; clone size: .; D gene: TRBD2; CDR3 protein: CASYPGTSYNEQFF; CDR3 DNA: TGTGCCAGTTACCCCGGGACTAGCTACAATGAGCAGTTCTTC
V gene: TRBV29-1; J gene: TRBJ2-5; clone size: once; D gene: .; CDR3 protein: CSVEGRGPAETQYF; CDR3 DNA: TGCAGCGTTGAAGGACGCGGGCCGGCAGAGACCCAGTACTTC
V gene: TRBV30; J gene: TRBJ1-2; clone size: .; D gene: TRBD1; CDR3 protein: CAWFQIYRGINYGYTF; CDR3 DNA: TGTGCCTGGTTTCAAATTTACAGGGGCATTAACTATGGCTACACCTTC
V gene: TRBV5-1; J gene: TRBJ2-7; clone size: .; D gene: .; CDR3 protein: CASSLVVGRDEQYF; CDR3 DNA: TGCGCCAGCAGCTTGGTGGTAGGGCGGGACGAGCAGTACTTC
V gene: TRBV4-2; J gene: TRBJ1-6; clone size: .; D gene: .; CDR3 protein: CASSQESREWNSPLHF; CDR3 DNA: TGTGCCAGCAGCCAAGAGTCTAGAGAATGGAATTCACCCCTCCACTTT
V gene: TRBV19; J gene: TRBJ1-1; clone size: .; D gene: .; CDR3 protein: CASSIGAGRVFTEAFF; CDR3 DNA: TGTGCCAGTAGTATAGGAGCAGGGCGTGTATTCACTGAAGCTTTCTTT
V gene: TRBV19; J gene: TRBJ2-7; clone size: .; D gene: .; CDR3 protein: CASRPRGALYEQYF; CDR3 DNA: TGTGCCAGTAGGCCTCGGGGGGCCCTGTACGAGCAGTACTTC
V gene: TRBV19; J gene: TRBJ2-4; clone size: .; D gene: .; CDR3 protein: CASTPQEGIRNIQYF; CDR3 DNA: TGTGCCAGTACCCCCCAGGAGGGGATTAGAAACATTCAGTACTTC
V gene: TRBV30; J gene: TRBJ1-2; clone size: .; D gene: .; CDR3 protein: CAWSVQGGGGYTF; CDR3 DNA: TGTGCCTGGAGTGTACAGGGTGGGGGTGGCTACACCTTC
V gene: TRBV9; J gene: TRBJ2-4; clone size: .; D gene: TRBD1; CDR3 protein: CASSEGDRLAKNIQYF; CDR3 DNA: TGTGCCAGCAGCGAGGGGGACAGGCTAGCCAAAAACATTCAGTACTTC
V gene: TRBV3-1/TRBV3-2; J gene: TRBJ2-5; clone size: .; D gene: .; CDR3 protein: CASSQQGGETQYF; CDR3 DNA: TGTGCCAGCAGCCAACAAGGGGGTGAGACCCAGTACTTC
V gene: TRBV6-5; J gene: TRBJ1-6; clone size: .; D gene: .; CDR3 protein: CASSFDFNSPLHF; CDR3 DNA: TGTGCCAGCAGTTTCGACTTCAATTCACCCCTCCACTTT
V gene: TRBV29-1; J gene: TRBJ1-2; clone size: .; D gene: TRBD1; CDR3 protein: CSVTGSPDYGYTF; CDR3 DNA: TGCAGCGTGACAGGGTCTCCCGACTATGGCTACACCTTC
V gene: TRBV5-4; J gene: TRBJ1-1; clone size: .; D gene: .; CDR3 protein: CASSLELNTEAFF; CDR3 DNA: TGTGCCAGCAGCTTGGAGCTGAACACTGAAGCTTTCTTT
V gene: TRBV7-6; J gene: TRBJ2-5; clone size: few; D gene: TRBD1; CDR3 protein: CASSFNRGKETQYF; CDR3 DNA: TGTGCCAGCAGCTTCAACAGGGGGAAAGAGACCCAGTACTTC